Presented here are 6 T cell receptor beta chains from one specimen sequenced in a study of blood T cell repertoires in COVID-19 (TCRdb year 2020). To prepare the library, the immunoSEQ multiplex PCR assay was applied. TCRdb re-hosts the immuneACCESS table, in-frame sequences only. Its copies lack some clones; in the studies checked, an unresolved V gene accounts for under half of them, and the cause for the rest is not known. Recorded for this sample are under 200,000 clones; approximately 86% of them occurred a single time. About 26% of the sample comes from the top ten. The specimen was PBMCs or T cells enriched from blood (not recorded which). The receptors shown here come from a woman aged 40 to 50 in a cohort exposed to, infected with or recovered from COVID-19 (not recorded which).

This clone was seen at least ten times. The chain has TRBV6-4 and TRBJ2-1; D possibly corresponds to TRBD2 (5 bases). V was clipped by 4 bases and J by 9 bases, with 13 bases between them. Germline V gene sequence: CDR1 MRHNA, CDR2 SNTAGT. The CDR3 runs to 13 residues. This CDR3 reads CASSGASAGEQFF. The CDR3 DNA follows: TGTGCCAGCAGTGGAGCGTCTGCGGGTGAGCAGTTCTTC.

The chain uses TRBV13 and TRBJ1-3; 7 bases line up with TRBD1. J gave up 4 bases and V 4 bases, and 4 bases lay outside the gene matches. Germline CDR1 and CDR2: PRHDT and FYEKMQ (reference sequence). This CDR3 is built from 14 residues. CDR3 DNA: TGTGCCAGCAGCTCTGACAGGGTAGGAAACACCATATATTTT. Its translation: CASSSDRVGNTIYF. The full variable domain, in which reference TRBV13 and TRBJ1-3 provide the parts outside the CDR3, is AAGVIQSPRHLIKEKRETATLKCYPIPRHDTVYWYQQGPGQDPQFLISFYEKMQSDKGSIPDRFSAQQFSDYHSELNMSSLELGDSALYFCASSSDRVGNTIYFGEGSWLTVV.

V usage is TRBV3-1 (or the pseudogene TRBV3-2) and J usage is TRBJ2-1; TRBD2 agrees at 10 bases. V lost 3 bases and J lost 4; bases outside the gene matches: 9. The CDR3 is 17 amino acids. The germline CDR1 and CDR2 sequences are LGHDT and YNNKEL (reference sequence). DNA of the CDR3: TGTGCCAGCAGCCACTGGGCTAGCGGGGGCTCATACAATGAGCAGTTCTTC. This encodes CASSHWASGGSYNEQFF.

This clone was counted between two and nine times. This chain connects TRBV25-1 to TRBJ2-1; 10 bases align to TRBD1. V gave up 4 bases and J gave up 6 bases; unmatched junction bases: 6. The CDR3 consists of 15 residues. Germline values: CDR1 MGHDK, CDR2 SYGVNS. CDR3 DNA sequence: TGTGCCAGCAGTGCCCGGACAGGGGGAACCAATGAGCAGTTCTTC. This sequence encodes CASSARTGGTNEQFF.

The V call is TRBV7-9, the J call TRBJ1-3, with 7 bases lining up with TRBD1. Germline values: CDR1 SEHNR, CDR2 FQNEAQ (reference sequence). V lost 8 bases and J lost 0; bases outside the gene matches: 13. The CDR3 is 17 residues long. CDR3 sequence reads: CASATPRGTVSGNTIYF. The CDR3 region has the DNA TGTGCCAGCGCCACTCCCCGCGGGACAGTCTCTGGAAACACCATATATTTT.

This rearrangement joins TRBV7-8 to TRBJ2-5, with D unclear. This CDR3 has 15 amino acids. The germline CDR1 and CDR2 sequences are SGHVS and FQNEAQ. Trimming took 5 bases from V and 2 from J, leaving 15 bases between them. The CDR3: CASSHSQAIQETQYF. CDR3 bases: TGTGCCAGCAGCCACTCTCAGGCTATACAAGAGACCCAGTACTTC.